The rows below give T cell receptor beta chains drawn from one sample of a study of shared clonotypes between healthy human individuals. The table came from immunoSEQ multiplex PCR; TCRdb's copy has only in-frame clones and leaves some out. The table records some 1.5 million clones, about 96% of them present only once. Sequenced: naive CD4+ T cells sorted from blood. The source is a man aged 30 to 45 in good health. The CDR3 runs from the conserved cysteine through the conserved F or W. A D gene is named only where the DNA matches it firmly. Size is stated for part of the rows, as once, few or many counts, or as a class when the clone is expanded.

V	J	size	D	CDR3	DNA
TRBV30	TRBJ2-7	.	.	CAWRAGISYEQYF	TGTGCCTGGAGGGCTGGGATATCGTACGAGCAGTACTTC
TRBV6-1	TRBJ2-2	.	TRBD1	CASNPRQGANGELFF	TGTGCCAGCAACCCTCGACAGGGGGCGAACGGGGAGCTGTTTTTT
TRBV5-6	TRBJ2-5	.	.	CASGSIGGGETQYF	TGTGCCAGCGGCTCCATAGGAGGGGGGGAGACCCAGTACTTC
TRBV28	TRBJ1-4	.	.	CASSDTDRPNEKLFF	TGTGCCAGCAGTGATACAGATCGTCCTAATGAAAAACTGTTTTTT
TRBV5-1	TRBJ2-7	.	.	CASSWGGNGYEQYF	TGCGCCAGCAGCTGGGGCGGGAACGGCTACGAGCAGTACTTC
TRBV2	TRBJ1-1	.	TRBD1	CASRRGQGATEAFF	TGTGCCAGCAGGCGAGGACAGGGGGCGACTGAAGCTTTCTTT
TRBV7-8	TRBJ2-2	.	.	CASSFLPYTGELFF	TGTGCCAGCAGCTTTTTACCATACACCGGGGAGCTGTTTTTT
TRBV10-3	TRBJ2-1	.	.	CAIRDRLDNEQFF	TGTGCCATCCGGGACAGACTAGACAATGAGCAGTTCTTC
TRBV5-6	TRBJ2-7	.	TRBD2	CASSPRGAYEQYF	TGTGCCAGCAGCCCCCGGGGGGCCTACGAGCAGTACTTC
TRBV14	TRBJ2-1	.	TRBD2	CASSQKAGLALPGNEQFF	TGTGCCAGCAGCCAAAAGGCTGGACTAGCTCTTCCCGGCAATGAGCAGTTCTTC
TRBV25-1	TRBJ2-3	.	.	CASSSGEVRTQYF	TGTGCCAGCAGTTCGGGGGAGGTTCGTACGCAGTATTTT
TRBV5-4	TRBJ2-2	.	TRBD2	CASSERPGLAGTGELFF	TGTGCCAGCAGCGAGAGGCCGGGACTAGCGGGAACCGGGGAGCTGTTTTTT
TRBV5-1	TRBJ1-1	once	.	CASSFSGMFTEAFF	TGCGCCAGCAGCTTTAGTGGGATGTTCACTGAAGCTTTCTTT
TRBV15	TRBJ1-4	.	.	CATSSDFGRSQLFF	TGTGCCACCAGCAGTGATTTCGGACGAAGTCAACTGTTTTTT
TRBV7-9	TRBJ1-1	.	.	CASSLLAANTEAFF	TGTGCCAGCAGCTTACTGGCAGCAAACACTGAAGCTTTCTTT
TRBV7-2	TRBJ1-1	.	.	CASSWGQNTEAFF	TGTGCCAGCAGCTGGGGACAGAACACTGAAGCTTTCTTT
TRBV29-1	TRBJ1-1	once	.	CSVIGPGRTEAFF	TGCAGCGTTATCGGCCCTGGGCGCACTGAAGCTTTCTTT
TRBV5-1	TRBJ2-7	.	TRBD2	CASSLDLAGEQYF	TGCGCCAGCAGCTTGGATCTAGCGGGCGAGCAGTACTTC
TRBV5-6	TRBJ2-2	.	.	CASSLFQGNTGELFF	TGTGCCAGCAGCTTGTTTCAGGGGAACACCGGGGAGCTGTTTTTT
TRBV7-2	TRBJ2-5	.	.	CASSLRGEETQYF	TGTGCCAGCAGCTTGAGGGGGGAAGAGACCCAGTACTTC
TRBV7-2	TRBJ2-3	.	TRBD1	CASRARTGIRADTQYF	TGTGCCAGCAGAGCGCGGACAGGGATTCGGGCAGATACGCAGTATTTT
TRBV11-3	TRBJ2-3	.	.	CASSLGQKSTDTQYF	TGTGCCAGCAGCTTAGGCCAGAAGAGCACAGATACGCAGTATTTT
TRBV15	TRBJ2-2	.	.	CATSSRIRDTGELFF	TGTGCCACCAGCAGCCGGATTAGGGACACCGGGGAGCTGTTTTTT
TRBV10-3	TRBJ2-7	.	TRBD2	CAIRDRGGQSTYEQYF	TGTGCCATCAGGGACCGCGGGGGGCAAAGTACCTACGAGCAGTACTTC
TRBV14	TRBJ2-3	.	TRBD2	CASSQLGLAEADTQYF	TGTGCCAGCAGCCAACTAGGGCTAGCGGAGGCAGATACGCAGTATTTT
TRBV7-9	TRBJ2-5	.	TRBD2	CASSLIRGLAVTQYF	TGTGCCAGCAGCCTAATCCGGGGACTAGCGGTGACCCAGTACTTC
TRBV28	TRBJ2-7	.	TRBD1	CASSLTTGYYEQYF	TGTGCCAGCAGTTTGACGACAGGGTACTACGAGCAGTACTTC
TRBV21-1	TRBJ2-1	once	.	CASGAGTTYNEQFF	TGTGCCAGCGGAGCGGGAACAACCTACAATGAGCAGTTCTTC
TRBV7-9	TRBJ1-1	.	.	CASSLDWGLGTEAFF	TGTGCCAGCAGCTTAGATTGGGGGCTGGGGACTGAAGCTTTCTTT
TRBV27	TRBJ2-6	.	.	CASSPSGANVLTF	TGTGCCAGCAGTCCGTCTGGGGCCAACGTCCTGACTTTC
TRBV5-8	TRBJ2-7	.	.	CASKNLPTYEQYF	TGTGCCAGCAAGAACCTACCCACCTACGAGCAGTACTTC
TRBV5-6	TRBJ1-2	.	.	CASSPPTAVFGYTF	TGTGCCAGCAGCCCTCCGACAGCGGTCTTTGGCTACACCTTC
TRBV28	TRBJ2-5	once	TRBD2	CASNLPGAGGGETQYF	TGTGCCAGCAACCTCCCGGGGGCGGGAGGGGGAGAGACCCAGTACTTC
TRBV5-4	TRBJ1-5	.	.	CASSFGGHNQPQHF	TGTGCCAGCAGCTTTGGGGGGCACAATCAGCCCCAGCATTTT
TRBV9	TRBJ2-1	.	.	CASSVAIGREQFF	TGTGCCAGCAGCGTAGCCATAGGGCGTGAGCAGTTCTTC
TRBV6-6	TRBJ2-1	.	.	CASSAVSLGNEQFF	TGTGCCAGCAGCGCCGTATCACTAGGCAATGAGCAGTTCTTC
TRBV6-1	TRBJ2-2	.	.	CASGGRPNTGELFF	TGTGCCAGCGGGGGGCGGCCGAACACCGGGGAGCTGTTTTTT
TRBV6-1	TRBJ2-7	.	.	CASSEAGGRSYEQYF	TGTGCCAGCAGTGAAGCAGGGGGGAGAAGCTACGAGCAGTACTTC